The TCR beta chain under discussion was sequenced for a study of T cells in Graves' hyperthyroidism and ophthalmopathy. Study-level points and caveats: Ophthalmopathy was told apart from stable hyperthyroidism by a 13 V-J model.

RNA transcripts gave rise to amplified TCR beta CDR3 regions. The HTBI primer set drove a first-round RT-PCR of the TCR CDR3. Each CDR3 protein gets one entry after TCRdb re-called the multiplex PCR reads with MiXCR. The sample has around 100,000 distinct CDR3 sequences; roughly 47% are singletons. This CDR3 has 15 amino acids. Germline V lookup: CDR1 SGHRS, CDR2 YFSETQ. With 0 bases removed from V and 4 bases from J, the gap between germline ends came to 13 bases. This clonotype was detected many times. Its antigen is not identified. The chain has TRBV5-1 and TRBJ2-5, with D hard to call. Specimen: blood. The origin of this receptor is a man between 40 and 49 years old with Graves' hyperthyroidism. The CDR3 spells CASSLVSSPPETQYF. As DNA, the CDR3 is TGCGCCAGCAGCTTGGTATCGTCCCCGCCAGAGACCCAGTACTTC.